This T cell receptor (beta chain) originates from a study of blood T cell repertoires in COVID-19 (dated by TCRdb to 2020 to 2022). For the wider study: Samples covering the acute and convalescent phases of COVID-19 were provided by collaborators in the United States, Italy and Spain. The material from the prospective study consisted of cDNA or gDNA derived from T cells, B-cell-depleted T cells, or PBMCs. Subjects who had been exposed to COVID-19, were actively infected with it, or had recovered from it provided the deeply sampled blood TCRbeta repertoires that made up the dataset. The repertoires were released in a freely available public database meant as a resource for research on the immune response to SARS-CoV-2. Samples were obtained from the ongoing ImmuneRACE study (first 160 participants) and from over 1,000 subjects provided by 6 global collaborators. Sample metadata almost always included a de-identified subject ID, COVID-19 status, age in years and sex. Where HLA class I and class II types were available, the types were taken from metadata supplied by the sample provider, not from assay-based typing. Points the paper makes about the study in general: The quantity of clinical and demographic metadata differed by source and by participant and was supplied without curation.

TCRbeta CDR3 regions were amplified from genomic DNA by means of the immunoSEQ Assay, a bias-controlled multiplex PCR. The study's own analysis went as follows. Within the assay, amplification of reference gene primers was used to estimate how many nucleated cells each sample contained. Sequence reads were collapsed and filtered to measure the absolute abundance of every unique TCRbeta CDR3 rearrangement. For each sample, productive Simpson clonality was calculated as the square root of Simpson's diversity index over productive rearrangements. TCRdb's version of the immuneACCESS table is confined to in-frame rearrangements and falls short of the full clone set. An unresolved V gene accounts for under half of the shortfall where checked; the remainder is of unknown origin. V and J calls and clone size are copied from that table; D and trimming were computed from the DNA. The sample table holds over 90,000 clones, of which about 90% were seen once. The ten largest clones add up to about 6.3% of the sample.

Collaborating institutions collected whole blood in K2EDTA tubes following their own protocols. Collaborator samples were shipped for TCRbeta analysis as frozen whole blood, isolated PBMCs, or DNA extracted from either sample type. As concerns this clone: Its antigen is not yet known. Base qualities are not at hand, and no much larger clone is one base apart.

CDR1 and CDR2, per the germline V gene (reference sequence), are LNHNV and YYDKDF. The cysteine opens and the phenylalanine closes a CDR3 of 14 amino acids. Just CDR3 DNA is preserved here, 42 bases in frame from base 1. The junction carries 11 bases between V and J, which are trimmed by 5 bases and 1 base respectively. The sequenced material came from peripheral blood. This chain joins TRBV15 to TRBJ2-5; the D gene is perhaps TRBD1, from 6 matching bases. The source of this sequence is a human donor in a cohort sampled during active COVID-19. The CDR3 is CATSRRTAQETQYF. The nucleotides read TGTGCCACCAGCCGCCGGACAGCCCAAGAGACCCAGTACTTC.